Listed here is a single T cell receptor beta chain. At one of its ends the junction is not consistent with the germline gene, which may arise from a read error. The data belong to a study of blood T cell repertoires in COVID-19. Data came from immunoSEQ multiplex PCR; TCRdb stores just in-frame clones and leaves some out. The repertoire consists of about 310,000 clones, with around 87% occurring once and the leading ten covering 7.8%. In germline, CDR1 is SSHAT, CDR2 FNYEAQ (reference sequence). The CDR3 runs 14 residues. The sample comprised peripheral blood. This TCR came from a woman aged 45-60 years who had recovered from COVID-19. The J gene is TRBJ2-2, the V gene TRBV7-7, with 8 bases lining up with TRBD1. The CDR3 loop is CASSQGQVPGELFF. DNA for the CDR3: TGTGCTAGCAGCCAGGGACAGGTCCCCGGGGAGCTGTTTTTT.